Listed below are T cell receptor beta chains from one sample, sequenced in a study of T cell responses to AZD1222 COVID-19 vaccine. The table came from immunoSEQ multiplex PCR; TCRdb's copy has only in-frame clones and leaves some out. This sample has fewer than 150,000 clones; around 90% occur once, and the top ten carry under 2%. Sequences were derived from peripheral blood, sampled on day 0 of AZD1222 vaccination. The receptors were sampled from an adult in good health. Both conserved end residues are part of each CDR3. Size values are once, few and many counts, or a class for expanded clones, and some rows have none.

. | TRBJ1-6 | TRBV7-2 | CASSPRTGIGSPLHF
. | TRBJ1-3 | TRBV15 | CATRDLKRDSGNTIYF
. | TRBJ1-1 | TRBV13 | CASSTRDSENTEAFF
. | TRBJ2-7 | TRBV20-1 | CSASYRSYEQYF
. | TRBJ2-2 | TRBV4-1 | CASSQGEGRGLFF
. | TRBJ2-6 | TRBV11-1 | CASSSKGSGANVLTF
. | TRBJ2-7 | TRBV3-1/TRBV3-2 | CASSLMGPAYEQYF
. | TRBJ1-1 | TRBV30 | CAWRDTSGEAFF
few | TRBJ1-2 | TRBV27 | CASSSAGTYGYTF
. | TRBJ1-2 | TRBV28 | CASRGKDNYGYTF
once | TRBJ1-1 | TRBV19 | CASSQTGGSSSFF
. | TRBJ1-5 | TRBV19 | CASSIEEGPSQHF
. | TRBJ1-1 | TRBV3-1/TRBV3-2 | CASSHTGEWDTEAFF
. | TRBJ1-6 | TRBV2 | CASSESGRINSPLHF
. | TRBJ2-1 | TRBV7-2 | CASRVAGGPGHVSNEQFF
. | TRBJ1-1 | TRBV7-2 | CASSMTTVEAFF
. | TRBJ1-5 | TRBV27 | CASRRDRVGSNQPQHF
. | TRBJ1-5 | TRBV18 | CASSPDSNQPQHF
once | TRBJ2-5 | TRBV6-5 | CASYRGYQETQYF
. | TRBJ1-6 | TRBV5-1 | CASSLAAEDTLHF
. | TRBJ2-4 | TRBV27 | CASSLSPSGRIWDIQYF
. | TRBJ1-3 | TRBV28 | CASSYSGNTIYF
. | TRBJ1-2 | TRBV30 | CAWSVAGTNYGYTF
. | TRBJ2-1 | TRBV24-1 | CATSEQTLTHEQFF
. | TRBJ1-1 | TRBV3-1/TRBV3-2 | CASSPGSLNTEAFF
. | TRBJ2-5 | TRBV27 | CASSGYETQYF
. | TRBJ1-4 | TRBV18 | CASSPLRDGKEELFF
. | TRBJ2-7 | TRBV4-1 | CASSQAELAGYEQYF
. | TRBJ1-2 | TRBV4-2 | CASSQLQGSNGYTF
once | TRBJ1-2 | TRBV6-5 | CASTSGGNGYTF
. | TRBJ2-1 | TRBV11-3 | CASSLGTVGPNEQFF
few | TRBJ1-1 | TRBV4-1 | CASSQAGGRSTEAFF
. | TRBJ1-3 | TRBV7-9 | CASSRMWSSGNTIYF
. | TRBJ1-1 | TRBV7-2 | CASSPGQPGLAEAFF
. | TRBJ1-5 | TRBV13 | CASSLGLQPQHF
. | TRBJ2-2 | TRBV9 | CASSPRTVNTGELFF
. | TRBJ1-3 | TRBV9 | CASRGPSGNTIYF
. | TRBJ2-2 | TRBV4-2 | CASSQEIPSVSGELFF
. | TRBJ1-5 | TRBV5-4 | CASRARYQPQHF
once | TRBJ2-7 | TRBV11-1 | CASSFGTGSRGQYF
. | TRBJ1-2 | TRBV5-6 | CASSLAGDRGYTHYGYTF
. | TRBJ1-1 | TRBV25-1 | CASSDTTGLWGTEAFF
. | TRBJ1-5 | TRBV6-1 | CASSENRGGPQPQHF
. | TRBJ2-5 | TRBV19 | CASSIRGSRGAQYF
once | TRBJ2-1 | TRBV5-4 | CASSLGPFENEQFF